The rows below give T cell receptor beta chains drawn from one sample of a study of cytomegalovirus exposure and HLA in healthy donors. Repertoires were generated with immunoSEQ multiplex PCR, while TCRdb's copy carries only in-frame clones and drops some. The top ten hold roughly 3.1% of the sample, which has 55,000 to 75,000 clones, around 62% seen once. Sequenced: PBMCs. All receptors come from a man in his thirties or forties in good health and CMV-seronegative. CDR3s include the opening cysteine and the closing phenylalanine or tryptophan. The order of the fields is CDR3 protein, CDR3 DNA, V gene, clone size, D gene, J gene, CDR3 length. D genes are given only for firm matches. Expanded clones are given a class, and other clones once, few, many or no size at all.

CAWTQKGQGRGNGKNIQYF TGTGCCTGGACCCAAAAGGGACAGGGTAGGGGTAACGGGAAAAACATTCAGTACTTC TRBV30 NA TRBD1 TRBJ2-4 19
CASSSTLQETQYF TGTGCCAGCAGCTCTACCTTACAAGAGACCCAGTACTTC TRBV7-7 NA NA TRBJ2-5 13
CASSSNSYEQYF TGCGCCAGCAGCTCAAACTCCTACGAGCAGTACTTC TRBV5-1 few NA TRBJ2-7 12
CASGGRRNTGELFF TGTGCCAGTGGGGGCAGGCGGAACACCGGGGAGCTGTTTTTT TRBV6-6 once NA TRBJ2-2 14
CASSLVGTSGGTDTQYF TGTGCCAGCAGCTTAGTGGGAACTAGCGGGGGCACAGATACGCAGTATTTT TRBV7-2 NA TRBD2 TRBJ2-3 17
CSGGQGLSTDTQYF TGCAGCGGGGGACAGGGCCTTAGCACAGATACGCAGTATTTT TRBV29-1 NA TRBD1 TRBJ2-3 14
CASSLGGGTGGKETQYF TGCGCCAGCAGCTTGGGTGGCGGGACAGGGGGCAAGGAGACCCAGTACTTC TRBV5-1 NA TRBD1 TRBJ2-5 17
CASSQVDTHTGELFF TGTGCCAGCAGCCAAGTCGACACTCACACCGGGGAGCTGTTTTTT TRBV6-5 NA NA TRBJ2-2 15
CASSEMYRGVLGYTF TGTGCCAGCAGTGAAATGTACAGGGGGGTGCTTGGCTACACCTTC TRBV6-1 NA TRBD1 TRBJ1-2 15
CASRPGGASLYNEQFF TGTGCAAGTCGTCCAGGAGGGGCCTCCCTTTACAATGAGCAGTTCTTC TRBV12-2 NA NA TRBJ2-1 16
CSVDPAGTQYF TGCAGCGTTGACCCGGCGGGTACGCAGTATTTT TRBV29-1 once NA TRBJ2-3 11
CASSWGDRDLNSPLHF TGCGCCAGCAGCTGGGGAGACCGGGATTTGAATTCACCCCTCCACTTT TRBV5-1 NA NA TRBJ1-6 16
CASSLGQPLWGYTF TGTGCCAGCAGCTTGGGACAACCCCTTTGGGGCTACACCTTC TRBV5-4 few NA TRBJ1-2 14
CASSLAAGDRDTQYF TGTGCCAGCAGTTTGGCGGCGGGGGATAGGGATACGCAGTATTTT TRBV7-9 NA TRBD2 TRBJ2-3 15
CSADMDRAAFF TGCAGCGCGGATATGGACAGGGCGGCTTTCTTT TRBV29-1 NA TRBD1 TRBJ1-1 11
CASSFRGEAYEQFF TGTGCCAGCAGCTTTCGGGGAGAGGCTTATGAGCAGTTCTTC TRBV7-2 NA NA TRBJ2-1 14
CASSVGPDLNTEAFF TGTGCCAGCAGCGTAGGGCCGGACTTGAACACTGAAGCTTTCTTT TRBV9 NA NA TRBJ1-1 15
CASSLDLGMNTEAFF TGCGCCAGCAGCTTGGATCTCGGGATGAACACTGAAGCTTTCTTT TRBV5-1 NA NA TRBJ1-1 15
CASSSGQSSSGNTIYF TGTGCCAGCAGCTCGGGACAGTCTAGCTCTGGAAACACCATATATTTT TRBV7-6 NA TRBD1 TRBJ1-3 16
CASSEGAASTDTQYF TGTGCCAGCAGCGAGGGGGCGGCTAGCACAGATACGCAGTATTTT TRBV7-2 NA TRBD1 TRBJ2-3 15
CASGRGAGDGYTF TGTGCCAGCGGAAGGGGAGCAGGGGATGGCTACACCTTC TRBV25-1 NA NA TRBJ1-2 13
CASSVDRSGDQPQHF TGTGCCAGCAGTGTTGACAGGAGCGGGGATCAGCCCCAGCATTTT TRBV6-1 NA NA TRBJ1-5 15
CASSASSYEQYF TGTGCCAGCAGCGCGAGCTCCTACGAGCAGTACTTC TRBV7-2 once NA TRBJ2-7 12
CASSTQTGGNEKLFF TGTGCCAGCAGCACCCAGACAGGGGGAAATGAAAAACTGTTTTTT TRBV9 NA TRBD1 TRBJ1-4 15
CASSSGQGLVYLRYTF TGTGCCAGCAGTTCCGGACAGGGGCTCGTATATTTGCGCTACACCTTC TRBV6-5 few TRBD1 TRBJ1-2 16
CASSRLNMNTEAFF TGTGCCAGCAGTAGACTCAATATGAACACTGAAGCTTTCTTT TRBV2 NA NA TRBJ1-1 14
CASAVGLAGGPAETQYF TGTGCTAGTGCCGTAGGACTAGCGGGGGGGCCGGCGGAGACCCAGTACTTC TRBV12-5 NA TRBD2 TRBJ2-5 17
CASSPRTTNSPLHF TGTGCCAGCAGTCCCAGGACAACGAATTCACCCCTCCACTTT TRBV6-5 NA NA TRBJ1-6 14
CASSPLAGNPYGYTF TGTGCCAGCAGTCCCCTTGCCGGGAATCCCTATGGCTACACCTTC TRBV6-5 few NA TRBJ1-2 15
CASSLTGTYEQYF TGTGCCAGCAGCCTGACAGGGACCTACGAGCAGTACTTC TRBV7-9 NA TRBD1 TRBJ2-7 13
CASSLFAGGSGEQYF TGTGCCAGCAGTTTATTCGCAGGGGGCTCTGGCGAGCAGTACTTC TRBV27 few TRBD1 TRBJ2-7 15
CASSLRGLAGNTIYF TGTGCCAGCAGCTTGCGGGGGCTGGCTGGAAACACCATATATTTT TRBV7-2 NA NA TRBJ1-3 15
CASSAQSGVGKNIQYF TGTGCCAGCAGTGCCCAGTCCGGGGTCGGCAAAAACATTCAGTACTTC TRBV25-1 few NA TRBJ2-4 16
CSSTTAGTQYF TGCAGCTCGACTACCGCCGGGACCCAGTACTTC TRBV29-1 NA NA TRBJ2-5 11
CASSVQGNTEAFF TGTGCCAGCAGTGTACAGGGGAACACTGAAGCTTTCTTT TRBV6-1 NA NA TRBJ1-1 13
CASSPGQGAYGYTF TGTGCCAGCAGCCCGGGACAGGGGGCGTATGGCTACACCTTC TRBV14 few TRBD1 TRBJ1-2 14
CASSPTGWDEQFF TGTGCCAGCAGCCCGACAGGGTGGGATGAGCAGTTCTTC TRBV6-1 few TRBD1 TRBJ2-1 13
CASSLAVGSGNTIYF TGTGCCAGCAGCTTAGCAGTGGGTAGCGGAAACACCATATATTTT TRBV7-2 NA NA TRBJ1-3 15
CASSRLVETQYF TGTGCCAGCAGCCGACTAGTCGAGACCCAGTACTTC TRBV7-9 few NA TRBJ2-5 12
CAWSPGTGKLFF TGTGCCTGGAGCCCCGGGACAGGGAAACTGTTTTTT TRBV30 NA TRBD1 TRBJ1-4 12
CASSQGDYSPLHF TGTGCCAGCTCACAGGGGGATTATTCACCCCTCCACTTT TRBV18 once NA TRBJ1-6 13
CASSSNRGSPLHF TGTGCCAGCAGTAGCAACCGCGGTTCACCCCTCCACTTT TRBV6-4 NA NA TRBJ1-6 13
CASSTTPGQGMHTF TGTGCCAGCAGCACGACCCCGGGACAGGGGATGCACACCTTC TRBV7-9 NA TRBD1 TRBJ1-2 14
CASGIGLNTEAFF TGTGCCAGCGGAATCGGGTTGAACACTGAAGCTTTCTTT TRBV7-3 few NA TRBJ1-1 13
CASSIGAGDYEQYF TGTGCCAGTAGTATTGGGGCAGGAGACTACGAGCAGTACTTC TRBV19 few NA TRBJ2-7 14